Below, 26 T cell receptor beta chains from the same sample are listed, as sequenced in a study of T cells expressing NK-cell markers. TCRdb derives one entry per CDR3 protein from the 5' RACE reads, leaving out DNA. The clone table shows 500,000 to 700,000 distinct CDR3 sequences, with the ten largest holding roughly 3.5%. Material: blood T cells: a sorted CD56 or NKG2C T cell subset, CD4+ or CD8+ T cells, or bulk PBMC T cells (not recorded which). These TCRs come from a young man in good health.

The chain recombines TRBV6-4 with TRBJ2-1; TCRdb gives TRBD1 as the D gene, but with no DNA this cannot be confirmed. CDR1 MRHNA and CDR2 SNTAGT come from the germline V gene. The CDR3 is made up of 13 amino acids. This CDR3 is CASSAGSFNEQFF.

The chain uses TRBV7-9 and TRBJ2-2; TCRdb picks TRBD1, but there is no DNA to check that call. The CDR3 is 16 amino acids. Germline V gene lookup returns CDR1 SEHNR and CDR2 FQNEAQ (reference sequence). CDR3 region: CASSLAHPGTGDGLFF.

The rearrangement links TRBV7-6 to TRBJ2-3; TCRdb's D gene call, TRBD1, goes unchecked for lack of DNA. The CDR3 contains 17 residues. Germline V gene lookup returns CDR1 SGHVS and CDR2 FNYEAQ. The CDR3 protein is CASSVTPRGTGTDTQYF. Full variable domain (missing parts from reference TRBV7-6 and TRBJ2-3): GAGVSQSPRYKVTKRGQDVALRCDPISGHVSLYWYRQALGQGPEFLTYFNYEAQQDKSGLPNDRFSAERPEGSISTLTIQRTEQRDSAMYRCASSVTPRGTGTDTQYFGPGTRLTVL.

The J gene is TRBJ2-7, the V gene TRBV20-1; TCRdb selects TRBD2, and the lack of DNA leaves this call unchecked. Germline loops: CDR1 DFQATT, CDR2 SNEGSKA (reference sequence). This CDR3 is 14 amino acids long. The CDR3: CSAEQGRPSYEQYF.

V gene TRBV4-1 combines with J gene TRBJ2-5; TCRdb selects TRBD2, and the lack of DNA leaves this call unchecked. Germline V CDR1 and CDR2: MGHRA, YSYEKL. This CDR3 is 16 amino acids long. CDR3 protein: CASSQGLAGTQETQYF.

The chain uses TRBV20-1 and TRBJ2-3; TCRdb proposes TRBD2, but this gene call is untestable without DNA. This CDR3 comprises 18 residues. In germline, CDR1 is DFQATT, CDR2 SNEGSKA (reference sequence). This CDR3 is CSARDLRTSGSAADTQYF.

V gene TRBV12-3 or TRBV12-4 combines with J gene TRBJ2-2; TCRdb reports TRBD2, a call that lacks DNA to check it against. The CDR3 is 16 residues long. The CDR3 sequence: CASSSQPSGSPGELFF.

This rearrangement joins TRBV6-5 to TRBJ1-5; TCRdb calls TRBD1, which cannot be checked without DNA. CDR3 length: 13 amino acids. The germline CDR1 and CDR2 sequences are MNHEY and SVGAGI. CDR3: CASSRLQGEPQHF.

This chain links TRBV7-8 with TRBJ1-3; TCRdb returns TRBD1, unconfirmable since there is no DNA. The CDR3 spans 14 residues. CDR1 and CDR2 (germline): SGHVS, FQNEAQ. The CDR3 is CASSLRGLGNTIYF.

The V and J genes are TRBV20-1 and TRBJ2-5; with no DNA, the TCRdb D assignment of TRBD2 cannot be verified. Germline values: CDR1 DFQATT, CDR2 SNEGSKA (reference sequence). CDR3 length: 14 residues. The CDR3: CSAKSWASQETQYF.

The rearrangement joins TRBV7-2 to TRBJ2-1; TCRdb lists TRBD1, though no DNA is available to test this call. CDR1 SGHTA and CDR2 FQGNSA come from the germline V gene. The CDR3 extends over 16 amino acids. The CDR3 is CASSLVLGAVYNEQFF.

The CDR3 here is CATQGAWNEQFF. This chain joins TRBV6-2 or TRBV6-3 and TRBJ2-1; the TRBD1 assignment by TCRdb is unverifiable without DNA. This CDR3 contains 12 residues. Germline assignment: CDR1 MNHEY and CDR2 SVGEGT.

V and J are TRBV12-3 or TRBV12-4 and TRBJ2-3. The CDR3 is made up of 11 amino acids. The CDR3: CASRRDGTQYF.

The chain joins TRBV7-9 to TRBJ1-4. Germline V gene data show CDR1 as SEHNR and CDR2 as FQNEAQ (reference sequence). The CDR3 runs to 12 residues. This CDR3 is CASSLNNEKLFF.

The V call is TRBV6-1, the J call TRBJ1-1. Germline CDR1 and CDR2: MNHNS and SASEGT. The CDR3 contains 13 residues. CDR3 in amino acids: CASMDGWNTEAFF.

J is TRBJ1-5 and V is TRBV6-2 or TRBV6-3; the TRBD1 assignment by TCRdb is unverifiable without DNA. Germline V lookup: CDR1 MNHEY, CDR2 SVGEGT. The CDR3 runs to 17 residues. CDR3 loop: CASSSHFGRGSNQPQHF.

The chain couples TRBV5-1 to TRBJ2-1. Per the germline V gene, CDR1 is SGHRS and CDR2 is YFSETQ. This CDR3 comprises 14 residues. This CDR3 is CASSLKASGDEQFF. Supplemented by reference TRBV5-1 and TRBJ2-1, the full variable domain reads KAGVTQTPRYLIKTRGQQVTLSCSPISGHRSVSWYQQTPGQGLQFLFEYFSETQRNKGNFPGRFSGRQFSNSRSEMNVSTLELGDSALYLCASSLKASGDEQFFGPGTRLTVL.

The rearrangement uses TRBV7-9 and TRBJ2-1; TCRdb returns TRBD1, unconfirmable since there is no DNA. From germline, CDR1 is SEHNR and CDR2 FQNEAQ (reference sequence). This CDR3 is 16 amino acids long. Here the CDR3 reads CASSSHRDRAYNEQFF.

The chain couples TRBV5-1 to TRBJ2-1; TCRdb selects TRBD1, and the lack of DNA leaves this call unchecked. The CDR3 is 12 amino acids. CDR1 SGHRS and CDR2 YFSETQ come from the germline V gene. CDR3 amino acids: CASRTVNNEQFF.

CDR3 sequence: CASSQDVGGRAFF. The chain recombines TRBV4-3 with TRBJ1-1; lacking DNA, the TRBD1 call made by TCRdb goes unchecked. The CDR3 totals 13 residues. Germline lookup yields CDR1 LGHNA and CDR2 YSLEER.

This sequence joins TRBV2 and TRBJ1-5. Per germline, CDR1 SNHLY and CDR2 FYNNEI. This CDR3 has 12 amino acids. CDR3 sequence reads: CASSETVQPQHF.

V gene TRBV12-3 or TRBV12-4 combines with J gene TRBJ2-2; TCRdb indicates TRBD2, and absent DNA this call remains unverified. The CDR3 covers 16 residues. CDR3 region: CASSFTEGMGTGELFF.

The genes are TRBV19 and TRBJ2-2; TCRdb picks TRBD2, but there is no DNA to check that call. The CDR3 sequence is 13 residues long. Germline CDR1 and CDR2: LNHDA and SQIVND (reference sequence). The CDR3 is CASSGRLHGELFF.

The chain employs TRBV12-3 or TRBV12-4 and TRBJ2-5; absent DNA, TCRdb's TRBD2 call cannot be checked. CDR3 length equals 19 residues. The CDR3 sequence is CASSFRLAGTSDPQETQYF.

This chain joins TRBV14 and TRBJ2-1; TCRdb designates TRBD2, a call that cannot be tested without DNA. CDR3 length: 15 amino acids. The germline gives CDR1 SGHDN, CDR2 FVKESK. CDR3 protein: CASSTGTRLYNEQFF. Using reference TRBV14 and TRBJ2-1 for the parts outside the CDR3, the full variable domain is EAGVTQFPSHSVIEKGQTVTLRCDPISGHDNLYWYRRVMGKEIKFLLHFVKESKQDESGMPNNRFLAERTGGTYSTLKVQPAELEDSGVYFCASSTGTRLYNEQFFGPGTRLTVL.

The rearrangement uses TRBV7-6 and TRBJ2-6; TCRdb calls TRBD1, which cannot be checked without DNA. This CDR3 comprises 17 residues. The germline V gene encodes CDR1 SGHVS and CDR2 FNYEAQ. The CDR3 loop is CASSPGTVVSGANVLTF.